This TCR beta chain was identified during a study of Graves' ophthalmopathy and Graves' hyperthyroidism. Study outcomes and limitations: Most expanded clonotypes from thyroid (those above 0.001 frequency) were also found in blood.

The V and J ends lost 1 base and 0 bases, in that order; junction bases with no gene match: 14. Germline values: CDR1 MGHDK, CDR2 SYGVNS. The CDR3 consists of 19 residues. Recruitment covered hyperthyroidism patients aged 18 to 65 whose new diagnosis was of under 2 months' duration. Clinical symptoms, serum thyroxine, TRAb, thyroid ultrasound and orbital computed tomography were relied on for diagnosis. Concerning this clonotype itself: The antigen remains undetermined.

Using RNA transcripts, the TCR beta CDR3 regions were amplified. The authors performed first-round RT-PCR with HTBI primers and then a second-round multiplex PCR. Each CDR3 protein is one row after TCRdb ran MiXCR on the multiplex PCR reads. The table lists some 1.1 million distinct CDR3 sequences, about 40% of them singletons. The chain combines TRBV25-1 with TRBJ1-2, with 7 nucleotides matching TRBD1. The material sequenced was peripheral blood or thyroid tissue (not recorded which). This receptor was obtained from an adult man with Graves' hyperthyroidism. The DNA for the CDR3 is TGTGCCAGCAGTGAATCGGTCAGGGACAGCCTTGATACTAACTATGGCTACACCTTC. Translated: CASSESVRDSLDTNYGYTF.